Sequencing of this T cell receptor beta chain was carried out in a study of cytomegalovirus exposure and HLA in healthy donors. General study results and limits: The HLA-A and HLA-B alleles of most subjects were reportedly predicted accurately from TCR beta sequences. Earlier analysis found most TCR beta V segments productive about 87% or about 30% of the time.

The PCR made use of 60 Vbeta and 13 Jbeta primers. The method was immunoSEQ multiplex PCR; TCRdb's version includes in-frame clones alone and lacks a portion of them. The data contain over 150,000 clones, more than 65% of them seen just once; the ten biggest clones take up about 1.3%. About this clone itself: As yet, its antigen is unknown.

This CDR3 is 15 amino acids long. The V gene's germline CDR1 is SGHNT and CDR2 YENEEA. V lost 5 bases and J lost 2; bases outside the gene matches: 6. V and J are TRBV11-3 and TRBJ2-3, with 8 bases that match TRBD2. This sequence was found in a woman in her forties or fifties in good health and CMV-seronegative. The specimen sequenced was PBMCs. DNA of the CDR3: TGTGCCAGCAGCCGCCGGGGGGGCCACACAGATACGCAGTATTTT. It yields the protein CASSRRGGHTDTQYF.